A selection of T cell receptor beta chains follows, all from one sample in a study of blood T cell repertoires in COVID-19. Clones were sequenced by immunoSEQ multiplex PCR, and TCRdb holds only the in-frame ones, with some missing. The sample shows about 160,000 clones, about 92% of them seen only once. The sequencing input was peripheral blood. The receptors come from a man between 25 and 39 years old with COVID-19, enrolled during active disease. Both conserved end residues are part of each CDR3. Fields, in order: V gene, CDR3 length, clone size, D gene, J gene, CDR3 protein, CDR3 DNA. D genes are given only for firm matches. Rows may omit the clone size; those that give it use once, few, many or a size class.

>TRBV19|14|-|TRBD2|TRBJ2-1
CASTSRGGSNEQFF
TGTGCCAGTACTTCCCGCGGGGGGAGCAATGAGCAGTTCTTC
>TRBV9|15|-|-|TRBJ1-6
CASSVGGSYNSPLHF
TGTGCCAGCAGCGTTGGCGGTTCCTATAATTCACCCCTCCACTTT
>TRBV2|12|once|TRBD2|TRBJ2-2
CASTREGGELFF
TGTGCCAGCACCCGGGAGGGCGGGGAGCTGTTTTTT
>TRBV6-5|15|-|-|TRBJ1-1
CASSYSRQKNTEAFF
TGTGCCAGCAGTTACTCTCGTCAGAAGAACACTGAAGCTTTCTTT
>TRBV27|14|many|TRBD1|TRBJ2-1
CATTEGAPHNEQFF
TGTGCCACCACCGAGGGGGCCCCCCACAATGAGCAGTTCTTC
>TRBV5-1|13|-|-|TRBJ1-5
CASSPNSNQPQHF
TGCGCCAGCAGTCCAAATAGCAATCAGCCCCAGCATTTT
>TRBV4-2|18|-|TRBD2|TRBJ2-2
CASSQAGSGRAGTGELFF
TGTGCCAGCAGCCAAGCTGGTAGCGGGAGGGCCGGGACCGGGGAGCTGTTTTTT
>TRBV24-1|14|few|-|TRBJ2-2
CATSTTENTGELFF
TGTGCCACCTCGACCACAGAGAACACCGGGGAGCTGTTTTTT
>TRBV6-1|13|-|-|TRBJ1-2
CASSEAPGSGYTF
TGTGCCAGCAGTGAAGCTCCGGGATCTGGCTACACCTTC
>TRBV19|14|-|TRBD2|TRBJ2-3
CASKRGTSTDTQYF
TGTGCCAGTAAGCGGGGGACAAGCACAGATACGCAGTATTTT
>TRBV5-4|16|-|-|TRBJ2-7
CASSFFGGRGPYEQYF
TGTGCCAGCAGCTTCTTCGGGGGGCGGGGACCGTACGAGCAGTACTTC
>TRBV5-1|15|-|-|TRBJ1-1
CASSRRSTMNTEAFF
TGCGCCAGCAGCCGACGTAGTACTATGAACACTGAAGCTTTCTTT